These 19 T cell receptor beta chains originate from one sample sequenced in a study of blood T cell repertoires in COVID-19. Generated by immunoSEQ multiplex PCR, the TCRdb table keeps only in-frame clones and is missing some. The repertoire holds tens of thousands of clones, with roughly 84% as singletons. Sequencing input: peripheral blood. These TCRs come from a human donor in a cohort sampled during active COVID-19. The donor label of this sample is uncertain.

The CDR3 loop is CASNPGQGASDEQYF. CDR3 nucleotides: TGTGCCAGCAACCCGGGACAGGGGGCAAGTGACGAGCAGTACTTC. The gene calls are TRBV7-6 and TRBJ2-7; 12 nucleotides match TRBD1. In germline, CDR1 is SGHVS, CDR2 FNYEAQ. The V gene end was trimmed by 7 bases and the J gene end by 5 bases; junction bases not matched to a gene: 9. The CDR3 contains 15 residues.

V usage is TRBV6-6 and J usage is TRBJ1-3; TRBD1 agrees at 7 bases. Germline V CDR1 and CDR2: MNHNY, SVGAGI (reference sequence). CDR3 length: 14 amino acids. Trimming at V came to 7 bases and at J to 2 bases, leaving 5 bases not matched to a gene. CDR3 bases: TGTGCCAGCACCCCGACAGGGCCTGGAAACACCATATATTTT. Encoded protein: CASTPTGPGNTIYF.

V usage is TRBV6-1 and J usage is TRBJ2-3; D remains ambiguous. The CDR3 extends over 14 amino acids. V gave up 3 bases and J gave up 8 bases, with 15 bases separating them. Germline-derived CDR1 and CDR2 are MNHNS and SASEGT. CDR3: CASSDKSRGATQYF. In DNA form, the CDR3 reads TGTGCCAGCAGTGACAAGTCTCGAGGAGCTACGCAGTATTTT.

The chain is built from TRBV6-6 and TRBJ1-1, with no clear D. Germline CDR1 reads MNHNY; CDR2 reads SVGAGI (reference sequence). V was pared by 6 bases and J by 1 base, with 9 bases between. This CDR3 spans 13 amino acids. CDR3 DNA sequence: TGTGCCAGCAGCCAGAGGTCGAACACTGAAGCTTTCTTT. Protein: CASSQRSNTEAFF.

The rearrangement links TRBV19 to TRBJ2-1, with 7 bases matching TRBD2. The CDR3 covers 15 residues. Trimming cost V 5 bases and J 8 bases; bases outside gene matches: 12. CDR1 and CDR2 from the germline V gene are LNHDA and SQIVND (reference sequence). The chain's CDR3 is CASSFQSGIVYEQFF. The CDR3 DNA follows: TGTGCCAGTAGTTTTCAAAGCGGGATAGTCTATGAGCAGTTCTTC.

The chain combines TRBV10-1 with TRBJ1-1; D might be TRBD1 (5 bases). This CDR3 has 13 residues. Germline CDR1 and CDR2: WNHNN and SYGVQD (reference sequence). V lost 5 bases and J lost 11, with 18 bases in between. For the CDR3, the DNA is TGCGCCAGCAGTAGGGGCTCCCGAAGTGACGCTTTCTTT. Translated, it gives CASSRGSRSDAFF.

The V gene is TRBV19, the J gene TRBJ1-3, with 8 bases that match TRBD1. CDR1 LNHDA and CDR2 SQIVND come from the germline V gene (reference sequence). V shed 7 bases and J 1 base; nucleotides not matched to a gene: 6. CDR3 length: 15 amino acids. CDR3 amino acids: CASTGGPWSGNTIYF. The CDR3 DNA reads as TGTGCCAGTACAGGGGGCCCGTGGTCTGGAAACACCATATATTTT. Full variable domain (outside the CDR3, taken from reference TRBV19 and TRBJ1-3): DGGITQSPKYLFRKEGQNVTLSCEQNLNHDAMYWYRQDPGQGLRLIYYSQIVNDFQKGDIAEGYSVSREKKESFPLTVTSAQKNPTAFYLCASTGGPWSGNTIYFGEGSWLTVV.

A few counts support this clone. V is TRBV5-1 and J is TRBJ2-7, with D perhaps TRBD1 (5 bases). The V and J ends lost 1 base and 1 base respectively, with 12 bases between them. This CDR3 is 15 amino acids long. Germline V CDR1 and CDR2: SGHRS, YFSETQ. The CDR3 loop reads CASSLSAGRSYEQYF. CDR3 nucleotides: TGCGCCAGCAGCTTGTCGGCAGGGCGTTCCTACGAGCAGTACTTC. Variable domain in full (rest from reference TRBV5-1 and TRBJ2-7): KAGVTQTPRYLIKTRGQQVTLSCSPISGHRSVSWYQQTPGQGLQFLFEYFSETQRNKGNFPGRFSGRQFSNSRSEMNVSTLELGDSALYLCASSLSAGRSYEQYFGPGTRLTVT.

This chain connects TRBV27 to TRBJ2-7; TRBD2 might be the D (5 bases). The CDR3 length is 15 residues. CDR1 is MNHEY, CDR2 SMNVEV, per germline (reference sequence). Trimming shortened V by 4 bases and J by 0 bases, and 13 bases separated the two germline ends. The CDR3 sequence: CASSSTSHFSYEQYF. CDR3 nucleotides: TGTGCCAGCAGTTCTACTAGTCACTTCTCCTACGAGCAGTACTTC.

The gene calls are TRBV19 and TRBJ2-2; 11 bases are shared with TRBD1. The CDR3 is 15 residues long. Germline V lookup: CDR1 LNHDA, CDR2 SQIVND (reference sequence). V trimming: 10 bases; J trimming: 6 bases; junction bases outside the gene matches: 10. The CDR3 loop is CATLAGTGGSGELFF. As DNA, the CDR3 is TGTGCCACCCTAGCCGGGACAGGGGGTTCCGGGGAGCTGTTTTTT.

J is TRBJ2-1 and V is TRBV18; 8 bases line up with TRBD2. V lost 2 bases to trimming and J lost 7 bases; unmatched junction nucleotides: 10. The germline CDR1 and CDR2 sequences are KGHSH and LQKENI. This CDR3 has 16 amino acids. CDR3 nucleotide sequence: TGTGCCAGCTCACCAGTTTTAAGCGGGAGATTGAATGAGCAGTTCTTC. Its translation is CASSPVLSGRLNEQFF.

The chain joins TRBV7-9 to TRBJ1-2; 8 bases align to TRBD1. This CDR3 comprises 14 residues. J lost 2 bases, V lost 4 bases, and 3 bases had no gene match. Germline values: CDR1 SEHNR, CDR2 FQNEAQ (reference sequence). In DNA form, the CDR3 reads TGTGCCAGCAGCTCGACAGGGGCGAACTATGGCTACACCTTC. Translating it yields CASSSTGANYGYTF.

This chain connects TRBV5-5 to TRBJ1-6; possibly TRBD1 for D (6 bases). V gave up 0 bases and J gave up 8 bases, with 9 bases separating them. The CDR3 sequence is 14 residues long. The germline V gene has CDR1 SGHKS and CDR2 YYEKEE (reference sequence). The CDR3 protein is CASSLAGADSPLHF. The CDR3 DNA reads as TGTGCCAGCAGCTTGGCAGGGGCGGATTCACCCCTCCACTTT.

This clone was counted between two and nine times. The chain has TRBV30 and TRBJ2-6; unclear D gene. Trimming cost V 2 bases and J 1 base, with 6 bases left between them. The CDR3 spans 14 residues. Germline CDR1 reads GTSNPN; CDR2 reads SVGIG (reference sequence). Here the CDR3 reads CAWSSDSGANVLTF. Here the CDR3 DNA reads TGTGCCTGGAGTTCAGATTCTGGGGCCAACGTCCTGACTTTC. Using reference TRBV30 and TRBJ2-6 for the parts outside the CDR3, the full variable domain is SQTIHQWPATLVQPVGSPLSLECTVEGTSNPNLYWYRQAAGRGLQLLFYSVGIGQISSEVPQNLSASRPQDRQFILSSKKLLLSDSGFYLCAWSSDSGANVLTFGAGSRLTVL.

This clone was found once. The J gene is TRBJ1-5, the V gene TRBV20-1, with TRBD1 matching over 7 bases. Trimming at V came to 3 bases and at J to 6 bases, leaving 2 bases not matched to a gene. The CDR3 runs to 12 residues. Per the germline V gene, CDR1 is DFQATT and CDR2 is SNEGSKA (reference sequence). The CDR3 here is CSASKGAQPQHF. CDR3 sequence (DNA): TGCAGTGCTAGTAAGGGGGCTCAGCCCCAGCATTTT.

The chain links TRBV27 to TRBJ2-7; 7 bases agree with TRBD1. The trim removed 4 bases at V and 3 bases at J, leaving 9 bases unmatched. Looked up from germline, CDR1 is MNHEY and CDR2 is SMNVEV (reference sequence). This CDR3 is built from 15 residues. Here the CDR3 reads CASSSTGTTFYEQYF. CDR3 nucleotide sequence: TGTGCCAGCAGTTCGACAGGGACGACCTTCTACGAGCAGTACTTC.

The V and J genes are TRBV18 and TRBJ2-7; D is perhaps TRBD1 (5 bases). Germline-derived CDR1 and CDR2 are KGHSH and LQKENI. CDR3 length: 13 residues. V dropped 4 bases and J dropped 4 bases, with 11 bases sitting between them. The CDR3 loop is CASSQQEIYEQYF. The CDR3 DNA follows: TGTGCCAGCTCACAACAGGAGATATACGAGCAGTACTTC.

DNA for the CDR3: TGCAGCGCTGGAGGACAGGGAGAGGGCTACACCTTC. Its translation is CSAGGQGEGYTF. The chain combines TRBV29-1 with TRBJ1-2, with TRBD1 identical over 8 bases. CDR1 and CDR2 (germline): SQVTM, ANQGSEA. Trimming took 7 bases from V and 8 from J; bases not matched to a gene: 9. This CDR3 is built from 12 residues. Full variable domain (rest looked up from reference TRBV29-1 and TRBJ1-2): SAVISQKPSRDICQRGTSLTIQCQVDSQVTMMFWYRQQPGQSLTLIATANQGSEATYESGFVIDKFPISRPNLTFSTLTVSNMSPEDSSIYLCSAGGQGEGYTFGSGTRLTVV.

The chain joins TRBV5-1 to TRBJ1-4, with a weak D call TRBD1 (5 bases). CDR3 length equals 14 residues. The germline CDR1 and CDR2 sequences are SGHRS and YFSETQ. With 4 bases removed from V and 8 bases from J, the gap between germline ends came to 15 bases. This CDR3 is CASSPGEDGEKLFF. The CDR3 coding sequence is TGCGCCAGCAGCCCGGGGGAAGACGGGGAAAAACTGTTTTTT.